A selection of T cell receptor beta chains follows, all from one sample in a study of blood T cell repertoires in COVID-19. TCRdb keeps only in-frame clones here, not all; method: immunoSEQ multiplex PCR. The table shows about 110,000 clones, with 75% to 85% occurring only once. The material sequenced was peripheral blood. The receptor source for this set is a woman aged 60-75 years with acute or convalescent COVID-19. Both conserved end residues are part of each CDR3. A D gene is named only where the DNA matches it firmly. Clone size is shown for a subset of rows, as once, few, many or a class of expanded clone.

D	J	size	V	DNA	CDR3
NA	TRBJ2-6	NA	TRBV28	TGTGCCAGCAGTTTACCGGGCTCTGGGGCCAACGTCCTGACTTTC	CASSLPGSGANVLTF
NA	TRBJ1-1	NA	TRBV7-3	TGTGCCAGCAGCCCGATCGCTCGGGTGAACACTGAAGCTTTCTTT	CASSPIARVNTEAFF
TRBD1	TRBJ1-1	few	TRBV12-3/TRBV12-4	TGTGCCGGCGGGACAGTCGGGAACAGAGCTTTCTTT	CAGGTVGNRAFF
TRBD2	TRBJ2-7	NA	TRBV6-5	TGTGCCAGCAGCCCCTATAGCGGGCCAATCTACGAGCAGTACTTC	CASSPYSGPIYEQYF
TRBD1	TRBJ1-1	NA	TRBV5-5	TGTGCCAGCAGCGCCGGACAGGGTGGCTTCACTGAAGCTTTCTTT	CASSAGQGGFTEAFF
TRBD2	TRBJ2-1	NA	TRBV24-1	TGTGCCACCAGTACTAGCGGGGGGGAATCCTACAATGAGCAGTTCTTC	CATSTSGGESYNEQFF
TRBD1	TRBJ2-7	NA	TRBV4-2	TGTGCCAGCAGCGAGGACAGGGGGCCCTACGAGCAGTACTTC	CASSEDRGPYEQYF
TRBD2	TRBJ2-1	NA	TRBV3-1/TRBV3-2	TGTGCCAGCAGCCAAGCACCGGGACTAGCGGGGCTCAATGAGCAGTTCTTC	CASSQAPGLAGLNEQFF
TRBD1	TRBJ2-7	NA	TRBV6-5	TGTGCCAGCAGCGCCGACAGGGATCGACACGAGCAGTACTTC	CASSADRDRHEQYF
TRBD1	TRBJ2-7	NA	TRBV5-4	TGTGCCAGCAGAGGACAGGGGGCGCGTGGCGAGCAGTACTTC	CASRGQGARGEQYF
NA	TRBJ1-2	NA	TRBV12-3/TRBV12-4	TGTGCCAGCAGGGCAGCGGTTGGGGTCTACACCTTC	CASRAAVGVYTF
TRBD1	TRBJ1-2	NA	TRBV11-3	TGTGCCAGCAGCTTAGTAGCCCGGGACAGGACGGACTATGGCTACACCTTC	CASSLVARDRTDYGYTF
NA	TRBJ1-1	NA	TRBV6-2/TRBV6-3	TGTGCCAGCAGTTTATCACAGTACACTGAAGCTTTCTTT	CASSLSQYTEAFF
TRBD1	TRBJ1-2	NA	TRBV9	TGTGCCAGCAGCGTAGAGGGGACAGGGGACTATGGCTACACCTTC	CASSVEGTGDYGYTF
TRBD1	TRBJ1-5	NA	TRBV4-1	TGCGCCAGCAGCCAGGGACAGGGGGGTTTCTTCGACCAGCATTTT	CASSQGQGGFFDQHF
NA	TRBJ2-2	NA	TRBV4-3	TGCGCCAGCAGCCAAGATAGGGCCGAGCAGGGGCGGTTTAACACCGGGGAGCTGTTTTTT	CASSQDRAEQGRFNTGELFF
NA	TRBJ1-1	once	TRBV7-7	TGTGCCAGCAGCTTAAGTGGTGCTGGGGGCCAGGACACTGAAGCTTTCTTT	CASSLSGAGGQDTEAFF
TRBD1	TRBJ2-2	NA	TRBV11-3	TGTGCCAGCAGCTCTGGGACAGCGAACACCGGGGAGCTGTTTTTT	CASSSGTANTGELFF
NA	TRBJ1-1	NA	TRBV10-1	TGCGCCAGCAGATCGACAGGGAACACTGAAGCTTTCTTT	CASRSTGNTEAFF
NA	TRBJ1-2	NA	TRBV27	TGTGCCAGCAGTTTAGAGGTTGGGGGAGGGTATGGCTACACCTTC	CASSLEVGGGYGYTF
NA	TRBJ1-2	NA	TRBV6-5	TGTGCCAGCAGTTACACTCCTAACTATGGCTACACCTTC	CASSYTPNYGYTF
NA	TRBJ1-1	NA	TRBV6-6	TGTGCCAGCAGATCCTACAGGGCGGACACTGAAGCTTTCTTT	CASRSYRADTEAFF
TRBD2	TRBJ2-1	NA	TRBV5-1	TGCGCCAGCAGCTTGGATGCGGGGGGGCTTGGTGAGCAGTTCTTC	CASSLDAGGLGEQFF
NA	TRBJ1-1	once	TRBV11-2	TGTGCCAGCAGCTTGGGGGGGCGTAACACTGAAGCTTTCTTT	CASSLGGRNTEAFF
TRBD1	TRBJ1-5	NA	TRBV2	TGTGCCAGCAGCCAGTGGACAGGGGGTGTTCAGCCCCAGCATTTT	CASSQWTGGVQPQHF
TRBD1	TRBJ1-3	once	TRBV10-3	TGTGCTTCTCGCGGGACAGGGGCTGGAAACACCATATATTTT	CASRGTGAGNTIYF
TRBD1	TRBJ1-6	NA	TRBV5-6	TGTGCCAGCAGCTTGGGACAGGGCTCTATATTCCCCCTCCACTTT	CASSLGQGSIFPLHF
TRBD1	TRBJ2-7	NA	TRBV19	TGTGCCAGTAGGAAAGACAGGGATGGGGACTACGAGCAGTACTTC	CASRKDRDGDYEQYF
NA	TRBJ2-3	NA	TRBV5-5	TGTGCCAGCAGCTTGGGAGGAGGGCCTAGCACAGATACGCAGTATTTT	CASSLGGGPSTDTQYF
NA	TRBJ2-1	NA	TRBV7-9	TGTGCCAGCAGCTCCAGACTAGTACAGAAGAGTGAGCAGTTCTTC	CASSSRLVQKSEQFF
NA	TRBJ1-5	NA	TRBV19	TGTGCCAGTAGCAAAGGGGCGGGACAGCCCCAGCATTTT	CASSKGAGQPQHF
NA	TRBJ1-1	few	TRBV5-1	TGCGCCAGCAGCTTCGGGGGGGACACTGAAGCTTTCTTT	CASSFGGDTEAFF
NA	TRBJ1-1	NA	TRBV19	TGTGCCAGTAGTATGGCGGGGGGCACTGAAGCTTTCTTT	CASSMAGGTEAFF
TRBD1	TRBJ2-2	NA	TRBV30	TGTGCCTGGAGTGGTGGGACAGGGCACACCGGGGAGCTGTTTTTT	CAWSGGTGHTGELFF
TRBD1	TRBJ1-6	NA	TRBV19	TGTGCCAGTAGTATAGCGAGGACAGGGAATTCACCCCTCCACTTT	CASSIARTGNSPLHF
NA	TRBJ1-1	once	TRBV13	TGTGCCAGCAGCTTGCCCCCCGCGACAGGACTCGTCACTGAAGCTTTCTTT	CASSLPPATGLVTEAFF
TRBD2	TRBJ2-3	NA	TRBV3-1/TRBV3-2	TGTGCCAGCAGCCAAGAGGGACTAGCGGGAGATACGCAGTATTTT	CASSQEGLAGDTQYF
NA	TRBJ2-4	few	TRBV12-3/TRBV12-4	TGTGCCAGCGAGCAGGGAGGAAAAAACATTCAGTACTTC	CASEQGGKNIQYF
NA	TRBJ2-3	NA	TRBV5-4	TGTGCCAGCAGCTTGGGCTACGGGAGTACAGATACGCAGTATTTT	CASSLGYGSTDTQYF
TRBD2	TRBJ2-1	NA	TRBV6-5	TGTGCCAGCAGTTATAGCGGGGGTATAGACAATGAGCAGTTCTTC	CASSYSGGIDNEQFF
NA	TRBJ1-1	NA	TRBV7-2	TGTGCCAGCAGCTTAGTGGGGCGGCAGGGTGGGACTGAAGCTTTCTTT	CASSLVGRQGGTEAFF
NA	TRBJ1-2	NA	TRBV30	TGTGCCTGGAGTCTAGGGGTTAACTATGGCTACACCTTC	CAWSLGVNYGYTF